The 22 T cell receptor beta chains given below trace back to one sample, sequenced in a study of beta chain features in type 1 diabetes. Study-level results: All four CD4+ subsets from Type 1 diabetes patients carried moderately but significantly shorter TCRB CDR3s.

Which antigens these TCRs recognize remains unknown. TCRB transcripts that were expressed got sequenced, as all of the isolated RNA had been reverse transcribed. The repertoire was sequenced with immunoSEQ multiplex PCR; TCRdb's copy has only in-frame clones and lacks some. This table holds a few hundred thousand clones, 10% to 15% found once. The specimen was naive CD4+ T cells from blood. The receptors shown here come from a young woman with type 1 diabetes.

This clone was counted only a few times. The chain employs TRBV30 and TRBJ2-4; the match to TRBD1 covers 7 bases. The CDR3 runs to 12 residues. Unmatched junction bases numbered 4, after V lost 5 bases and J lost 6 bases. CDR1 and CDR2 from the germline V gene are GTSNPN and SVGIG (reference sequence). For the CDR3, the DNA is TGTGCCTGGGCTTACAGGGGAAACATTCAGTACTTC. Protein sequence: CAWAYRGNIQYF.

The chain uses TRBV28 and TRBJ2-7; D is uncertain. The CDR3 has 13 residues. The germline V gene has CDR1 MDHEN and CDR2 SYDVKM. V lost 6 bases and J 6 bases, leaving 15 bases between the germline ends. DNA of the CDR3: TGTGCCAGCAGCCCCAGGATTACTGGCGAGCAGTACTTC. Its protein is CASSPRITGEQYF.

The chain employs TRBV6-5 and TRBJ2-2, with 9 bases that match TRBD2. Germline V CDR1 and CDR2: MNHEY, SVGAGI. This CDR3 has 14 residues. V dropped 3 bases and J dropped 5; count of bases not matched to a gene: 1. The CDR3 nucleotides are TGTGCCAGCAGTTATAGCGGGAGTACCGGGGAGCTGTTTTTT. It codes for CASSYSGSTGELFF.

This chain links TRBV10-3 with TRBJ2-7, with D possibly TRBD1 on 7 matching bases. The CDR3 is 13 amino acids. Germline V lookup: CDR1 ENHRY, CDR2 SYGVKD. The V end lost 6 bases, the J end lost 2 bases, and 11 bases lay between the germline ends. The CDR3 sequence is CAISAGGTYEQYF. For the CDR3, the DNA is TGTGCCATCAGCGCAGGGGGGACCTACGAGCAGTACTTC.

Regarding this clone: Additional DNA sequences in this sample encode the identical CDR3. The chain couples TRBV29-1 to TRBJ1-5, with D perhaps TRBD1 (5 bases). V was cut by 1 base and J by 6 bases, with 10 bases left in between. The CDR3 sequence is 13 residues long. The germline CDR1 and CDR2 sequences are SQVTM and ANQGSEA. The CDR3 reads CSVEAGIGQPQHF. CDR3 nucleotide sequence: TGCAGCGTTGAAGCAGGGATCGGTCAGCCCCAGCATTTT.

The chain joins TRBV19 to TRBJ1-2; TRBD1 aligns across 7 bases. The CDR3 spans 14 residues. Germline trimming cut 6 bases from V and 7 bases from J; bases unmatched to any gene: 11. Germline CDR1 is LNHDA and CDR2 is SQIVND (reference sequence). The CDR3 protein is CASRSHRGIGGYTF. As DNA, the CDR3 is TGTGCCAGTAGGAGTCACAGGGGAATCGGTGGCTACACCTTC.

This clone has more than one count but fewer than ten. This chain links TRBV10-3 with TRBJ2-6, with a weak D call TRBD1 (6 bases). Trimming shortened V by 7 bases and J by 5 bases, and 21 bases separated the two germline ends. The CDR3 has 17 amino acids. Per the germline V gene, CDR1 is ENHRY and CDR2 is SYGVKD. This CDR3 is CAIKTGEQGSWANVLTF. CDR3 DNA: TGTGCCATCAAAACTGGGGAACAGGGCAGCTGGGCCAACGTCCTGACTTTC.

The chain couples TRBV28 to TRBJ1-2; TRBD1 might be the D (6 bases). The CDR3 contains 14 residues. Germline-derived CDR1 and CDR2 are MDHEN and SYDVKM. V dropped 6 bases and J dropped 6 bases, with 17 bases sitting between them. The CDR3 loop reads CASRMPQGRNGYTF. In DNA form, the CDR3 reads TGTGCCAGCAGAATGCCACAGGGACGGAATGGCTACACCTTC.

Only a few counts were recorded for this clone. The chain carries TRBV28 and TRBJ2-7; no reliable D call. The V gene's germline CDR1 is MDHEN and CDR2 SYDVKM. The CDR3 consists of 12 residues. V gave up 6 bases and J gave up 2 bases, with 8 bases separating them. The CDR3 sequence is CASRQSAYEQYF. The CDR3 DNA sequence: TGTGCCAGCAGACAGTCTGCCTACGAGCAGTACTTC.

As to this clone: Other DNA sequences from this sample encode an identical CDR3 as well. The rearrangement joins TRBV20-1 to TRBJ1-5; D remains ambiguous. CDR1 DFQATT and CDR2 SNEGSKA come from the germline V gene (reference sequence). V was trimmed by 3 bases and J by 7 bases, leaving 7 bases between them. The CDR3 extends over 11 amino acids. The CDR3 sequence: CSASRGQPQHF. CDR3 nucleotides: TGCAGTGCTAGTCGGGGACAGCCCCAGCATTTT.

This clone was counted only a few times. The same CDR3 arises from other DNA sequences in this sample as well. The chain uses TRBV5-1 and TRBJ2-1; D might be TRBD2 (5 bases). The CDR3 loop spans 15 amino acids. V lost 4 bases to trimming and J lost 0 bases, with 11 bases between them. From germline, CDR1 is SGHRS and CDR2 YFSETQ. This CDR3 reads CASSLSGSSYNEQFF. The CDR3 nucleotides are TGCGCCAGCAGCCTGAGCGGATCCTCCTACAATGAGCAGTTCTTC.

In nucleotides, the CDR3 is TGTGCCAGCATACAGGGGGGACTGAGACGGGGGAACACCGGGGAGCTGTTTTTT. The encoded protein is CASIQGGLRRGNTGELFF. The chain recombines TRBV2 with TRBJ2-2, with 8 bases aligning to TRBD1. The CDR3 is 18 residues long. Looked up from germline, CDR1 is SNHLY and CDR2 is FYNNEI. The V gene end was trimmed by 7 bases and the J gene end by 1 base; junction bases not matched to a gene: 14.

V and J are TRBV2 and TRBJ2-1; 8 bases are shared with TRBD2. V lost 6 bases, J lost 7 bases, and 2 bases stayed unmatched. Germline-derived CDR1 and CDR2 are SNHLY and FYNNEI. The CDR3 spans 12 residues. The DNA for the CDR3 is TGTGCCAGCAGGGGCGGGAGGAATGAGCAGTTCTTC. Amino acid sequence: CASRGGRNEQFF.

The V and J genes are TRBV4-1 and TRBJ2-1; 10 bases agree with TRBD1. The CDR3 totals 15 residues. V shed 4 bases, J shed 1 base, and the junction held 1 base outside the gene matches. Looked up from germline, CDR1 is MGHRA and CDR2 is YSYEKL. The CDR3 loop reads CASSRDRGSYNEQFF. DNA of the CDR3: TGCGCCAGCAGCCGGGACAGGGGATCCTACAATGAGCAGTTCTTC.

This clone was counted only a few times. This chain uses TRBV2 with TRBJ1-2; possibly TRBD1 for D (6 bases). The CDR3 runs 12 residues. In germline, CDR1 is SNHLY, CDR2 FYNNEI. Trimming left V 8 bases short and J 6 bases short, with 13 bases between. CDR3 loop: CASSGGGDGYTF. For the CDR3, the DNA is TGTGCCAGCTCCGGAGGGGGGGATGGCTACACCTTC.

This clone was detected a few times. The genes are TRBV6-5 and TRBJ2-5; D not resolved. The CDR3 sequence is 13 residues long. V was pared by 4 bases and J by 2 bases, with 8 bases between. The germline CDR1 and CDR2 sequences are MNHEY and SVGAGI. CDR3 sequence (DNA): TGTGCCAGCAGTTCCAAGAGGCAAGAGACCCAGTACTTC. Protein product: CASSSKRQETQYF.

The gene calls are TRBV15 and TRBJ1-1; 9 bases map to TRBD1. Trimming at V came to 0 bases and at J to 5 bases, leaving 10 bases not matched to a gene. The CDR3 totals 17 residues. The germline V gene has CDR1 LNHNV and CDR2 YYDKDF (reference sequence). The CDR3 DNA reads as TGTGCCACCAGCAGAGATCGGAACAGGGGGCGAGGGACTGAAGCTTTCTTT. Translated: CATSRDRNRGRGTEAFF.

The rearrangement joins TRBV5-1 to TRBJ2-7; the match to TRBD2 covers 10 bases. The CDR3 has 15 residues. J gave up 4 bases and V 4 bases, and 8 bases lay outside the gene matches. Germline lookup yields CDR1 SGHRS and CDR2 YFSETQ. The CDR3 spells CASSKGGTSVYEQYF. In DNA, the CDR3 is TGCGCCAGCAGCAAGGGAGGGACTAGCGTTTACGAGCAGTACTTC.

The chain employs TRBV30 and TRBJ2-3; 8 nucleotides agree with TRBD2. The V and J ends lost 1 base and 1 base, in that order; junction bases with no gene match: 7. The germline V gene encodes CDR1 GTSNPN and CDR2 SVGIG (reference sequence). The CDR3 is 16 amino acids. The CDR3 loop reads CAWSGRAREGTDTQYF. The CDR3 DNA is TGTGCCTGGAGTGGCCGCGCGCGGGAGGGCACAGATACGCAGTATTTT.

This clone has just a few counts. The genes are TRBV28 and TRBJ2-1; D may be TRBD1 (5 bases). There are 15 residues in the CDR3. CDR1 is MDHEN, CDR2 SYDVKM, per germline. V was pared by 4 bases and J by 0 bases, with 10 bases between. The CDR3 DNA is TGTGCCAGCAGTTCGACAGTGAGCTCCTACAATGAGCAGTTCTTC. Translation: CASSSTVSSYNEQFF.

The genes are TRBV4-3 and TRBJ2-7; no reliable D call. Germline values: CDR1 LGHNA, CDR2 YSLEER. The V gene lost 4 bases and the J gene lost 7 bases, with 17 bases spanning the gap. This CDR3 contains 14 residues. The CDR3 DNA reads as TGCGCCAGCAGCCGACCCTTTGGTGTGCGGGAGCAGTACTTC. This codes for CASSRPFGVREQYF.

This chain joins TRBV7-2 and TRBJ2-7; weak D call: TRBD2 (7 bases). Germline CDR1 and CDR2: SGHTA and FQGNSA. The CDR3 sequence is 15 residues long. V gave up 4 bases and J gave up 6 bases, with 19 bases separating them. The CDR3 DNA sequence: TGTGCCAGCAGCTCCGGGACAAGAGGGGGGGCCGAGCAGTACTTC. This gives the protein CASSSGTRGGAEQYF.